These 15 T cell receptor beta chains came from one sample sequenced in a study of early T cells in non-severe SARS-CoV-2 infection. One entry per CDR3 protein, called by TCRdb with MiXCR from the 5' RACE reads. The sample consists of more than 95,000 distinct CDR3 sequences, just under 15% of them appearing once. The sample comprised whole blood. These receptors all stem from an adult who was a healthcare worker with PCR-confirmed SARS-CoV-2 infection or an uninfected control (not recorded which).

This clonotype was picked up a small number of times. The chain recombines TRBV7-8 with TRBJ2-7, with TRBD2 as a possible D gene (6 bases). Per the germline V gene, CDR1 is SGHVS and CDR2 is FQNEAQ. The V gene lost 5 bases and the J gene lost 6 bases, with 14 bases spanning the gap. There are 13 residues in the CDR3. The CDR3 DNA reads as TGTGCCAGCAGCCGCCCGGGGGAACGCGAGCAGTACTTC. It yields the protein CASSRPGEREQYF. The variable domain in full, completed from reference TRBV7-8 and TRBJ2-7, reads GAGVSQSPRYKVAKRGQDVALRCDPISGHVSLFWYQQALGQGPEFLTYFQNEAQLDKSGLPSDRFFAERPEGSVSTLKIQRTQQEDSAVYLCASSRPGEREQYFGPGTRLTVT.

The CDR3 spells CSYPSGTGDRNEQFF. The CDR3 DNA sequence: TGCAGCTACCCATCCGGGACAGGGGACAGGAATGAGCAGTTCTTC. This rearrangement joins TRBV29-1 to TRBJ2-1; 10 nucleotides align to TRBD1. The germline gives CDR1 SQVTM, CDR2 ANQGSEA. This CDR3 has 15 residues. After removal of 8 bases from V and 7 bases from J, the junction contained 14 bases not matched to a gene.

This clonotype was counted ten times or more. This chain connects TRBV18 to TRBJ2-1; D call uncertain. Looked up from germline, CDR1 is KGHSH and CDR2 is LQKENI. The CDR3 sequence is 15 residues long. V lost 6 bases and J 6 bases, leaving 18 bases between the germline ends. CDR3 sequence: CASSPPSLGPNEQFF. Written as DNA, the CDR3 is TGTGCCAGCTCTCCTCCTTCACTTGGACCCAATGAGCAGTTCTTC.

The chain joins TRBV29-1 to TRBJ2-2; D uncertain. V was cut by 4 bases and J by 2 bases, with 5 bases left in between. Germline V gene sequence: CDR1 SQVTM, CDR2 ANQGSEA. This CDR3 has 12 residues. CDR3: CSVVTNTGELFF. CDR3 sequence (DNA): TGCAGCGTTGTCACCAACACCGGGGAGCTGTTTTTT.

In regard to this clonotype: An end of the junction does not agree with germline; a read error may underlie this. V gene TRBV4-1 combines with J gene TRBJ1-1; D may be TRBD1 (6 bases). CDR3 length equals 15 residues. CDR1 is MGHRA, CDR2 YSYEKL, per germline. The CDR3: CASSQEGRGPDEVFF. As DNA, the CDR3 is TGCGCCAGCAGCCAAGAGGGCAGGGGACCCGATGAAGTTTTCTTT.

The table lists this clonotype with a few counts. The chain joins TRBV9 to TRBJ1-1; no clear D. Germline V gene data show CDR1 as SGDLS and CDR2 as YYNGEE. The CDR3 consists of 14 residues. V was clipped by 4 bases and J by 1 base, with 11 bases between them. CDR3 in amino acids: CASSPSHRNTEAFF. The CDR3 nucleotides read TGTGCCAGCAGCCCTTCACACCGGAACACTGAAGCTTTCTTT.

This clonotype was observed a handful of times. The rearrangement uses TRBV20-1 and TRBJ2-3; 8 positions match TRBD2. V shed 0 bases and J 9 bases; nucleotides not matched to a gene: 11. Per the germline V gene, CDR1 is DFQATT and CDR2 is SNEGSKA (reference sequence). The CDR3 runs 15 residues. The CDR3 nucleotides read TGCAGTGCTAGAGATCCCGCGGGGGGAAGACCAACGCAGTATTTT. Its protein product is CSARDPAGGRPTQYF.

The chain has TRBV5-1 and TRBJ2-5, with 7 bases lining up with TRBD2. V was clipped by 0 bases and J by 2 bases; unmatched bases: 1. From germline, CDR1 is SGHRS and CDR2 YFSETQ. The CDR3 length is 14 residues. CDR3 coding DNA: TGCGCCAGCAGCTTGGGGGGACTACAAGAGACCCAGTACTTC. Translation: CASSLGGLQETQYF.

This clonotype has ten or more counts. The rearrangement joins TRBV18 to TRBJ2-5, with D unclear. Germline CDR1 and CDR2: KGHSH and LQKENI. With 0 bases removed from V and 4 bases from J, the gap between germline ends came to 6 bases. CDR3 length equals 13 residues. DNA for the CDR3: TGTGCCAGCTCACCACCGGGAAGAGAGACCCAGTACTTC. This codes for CASSPPGRETQYF. The full variable domain, rest sourced from reference TRBV18 and TRBJ2-5, is NAGVMQNPRHLVRRRGQEARLRCSPMKGHSHVYWYRQLPEEGLKFMVYLQKENIIDESGMPKERFSAEFPKEGPSILRIQQVVRGDSAAYFCASSPPGRETQYFGPGTRLLVL.

This clonotype was observed a few times. The J gene is TRBJ2-7, the V gene TRBV12-3 or TRBV12-4; D possibly corresponds to TRBD2 (6 bases). Trimming cost V 3 bases and J 3 bases, with 9 bases left between them. This CDR3 is built from 13 residues. CDR3 in amino acids: CASSFGGNYEQYF. CDR3 bases: TGTGCCAGCAGTTTTGGGGGGAACTACGAGCAGTACTTC.

In its sample, this clonotype was seen a few times. The chain joins TRBV30 to TRBJ2-3; maybe TRBD2 (5 bases). In germline, CDR1 is GTSNPN, CDR2 SVGIG (reference sequence). Trimming shortened V by 1 base and J by 2 bases, and 7 bases separated the two germline ends. The CDR3 totals 13 residues. The CDR3 spells CAWSERNTDTQYF. CDR3 nucleotide sequence: TGTGCCTGGAGTGAGCGGAACACAGATACGCAGTATTTT.

The rearrangement joins TRBV3-1 to TRBJ2-1; tentative D call: TRBD1 (6 bases). This CDR3 has 19 residues. Looked up from germline, CDR1 is LGHDT and CDR2 is YNNKEL (reference sequence). V gave up 0 bases and J gave up 4 bases, with 22 bases separating them. CDR3 loop: CASSQDSWGHMVRYNEQFF. CDR3 sequence (DNA): TGTGCCAGCAGCCAAGATAGTTGGGGACACATGGTACGATACAATGAGCAGTTCTTC.

The sample holds many counts of this clonotype. In DNA form, the CDR3 reads TGTGCCAGCAGCTCTCCCGGGGCCGATTCACCCCTCCACTTT. It encodes CASSSPGADSPLHF. The V and J genes are TRBV11-2 and TRBJ1-6, with a tentative D call TRBD1 (5 bases). The CDR3 contains 14 residues. The V end was cut by 4 bases, the J end by 8 bases, with 12 bases between. Germline assignment: CDR1 SGHAT and CDR2 FQNNGV.

The chain joins TRBV3-1 to TRBJ2-1, with D perhaps given as TRBD1 or TRBD2 (5 bases each). CDR1 LGHDT and CDR2 YNNKEL come from the germline V gene (reference sequence). V was cut by 4 bases and J by 7 bases, with 17 bases left in between. CDR3 length: 15 residues. CDR3 residues: CASSLSSGARNEQFF. In DNA form, the CDR3 reads TGTGCCAGCAGCCTATCCTCCGGGGCGAGGAATGAGCAGTTCTTC.

This clonotype was recorded many times. The chain couples TRBV7-9 to TRBJ2-5, with TRBD2 identical over 11 bases. The V and J ends lost 3 bases and 0 bases, in that order; junction bases with no gene match: 6. Germline V gives CDR1 SEHNR, CDR2 FQNEAQ (reference sequence). The CDR3 loop spans 17 amino acids. This CDR3 reads CASSLSSGGVDQETQYF. The CDR3 nucleotides are TGTGCCAGCAGCTTGAGTAGCGGGGGGGTAGACCAAGAGACCCAGTACTTC. Variable domain in full (rest from reference TRBV7-9 and TRBJ2-5): DTGVSQNPRHKITKRGQNVTFRCDPISEHNRLYWYRQTLGQGPEFLTYFQNEAQLEKSRLLSDRFSAERPKGSFSTLEIQRTEQGDSAMYLCASSLSSGGVDQETQYFGPGTRLLVL.